These 27 T cell receptor beta chains were all obtained from the same sample, sequenced in a study of CD8 T cells in Susac syndrome. RNA, at about 0.5 to 1 ug, was reverse transcribed with random hexamers. Each CDR3 protein gets one entry after TCRdb re-called the immunoSEQ multiplex PCR reads with MiXCR. The sample carries under 250,000 distinct CDR3 sequences, just under 95% recorded once. The sequencing input was CD4+ T cells from PBMCs. These receptors were taken from a human donor with multiple sclerosis.

The J gene is TRBJ1-1, the V gene TRBV28, with D perhaps matching TRBD1 (6 bases). Trimming shortened V by 4 bases and J by 1 base, and 13 bases separated the two germline ends. The CDR3 length is 15 residues. The V gene's germline CDR1 is MDHEN and CDR2 SYDVKM. In DNA form, the CDR3 reads TGTGCCAGCAGTTCTCCCTCGACAGGGAACACTGAAGCTTTCTTT. This codes for CASSSPSTGNTEAFF.

In its sample, this clonotype was seen once. The chain joins TRBV18 to TRBJ2-5, with a weak D call TRBD1 (5 bases). The CDR3 sequence is 13 residues long. Germline CDR1 is KGHSH and CDR2 is LQKENI. V lost 4 bases to trimming and J lost 1 base, with 7 bases between them. The CDR3 is CASSQDIQETQYF. The CDR3 DNA follows: TGTGCCAGCTCACAGGACATCCAAGAGACCCAGTACTTC.

The chain links TRBV20-1 to TRBJ1-2, with a possible D match to TRBD1 (6 bases). The CDR3 extends over 15 amino acids. The V gene's germline CDR1 is DFQATT and CDR2 SNEGSKA (reference sequence). V was shortened by 3 bases and J by 0 bases, with 14 bases between the two germline ends. This CDR3 reads CSASIGGSSNYGYTF. Written as DNA, the CDR3 is TGCAGTGCTAGTATAGGGGGATCGTCTAACTATGGCTACACCTTC.

This chain links TRBV20-1 with TRBJ2-3, with 7 bases fitting TRBD2. The length of the CDR3 is 11 residues. CDR1 is DFQATT and CDR2 is SNEGSKA in the germline V gene (reference sequence). Losses at the gene ends were 4 bases for V and 8 bases for J; bases not matched to a gene: 3. The CDR3 reads CSAKSGVTQYF. The CDR3 DNA reads as TGCAGTGCTAAGAGCGGGGTTACGCAGTATTTT.

V is TRBV3-1 and J is TRBJ2-4; a weak D match, TRBD2 (6 bases). Germline CDR1 is LGHDT and CDR2 is YNNKEL (reference sequence). The CDR3 spans 17 residues. Trimming cost V 1 base and J 1 base, with 14 bases left between them. CDR3 loop: CASSQVVGGDAKNIQYF. As DNA, the CDR3 is TGTGCCAGCAGCCAAGTAGTGGGAGGTGATGCCAAAAACATTCAGTACTTC.

This rearrangement joins TRBV4-2 to TRBJ1-1; 9 nucleotides line up with TRBD1. The CDR3 loop spans 15 amino acids. CDR1 and CDR2 from the germline V gene are LGHNA and YNFKEQ. Trimming took 5 bases from V and 3 from J; bases not matched to a gene: 7. The CDR3 protein is CASSRDRDRYTEAFF. The CDR3 bases are TGTGCCAGCAGCAGGGACAGGGATAGGTACACTGAAGCTTTCTTT.

This clonotype appeared a single time. This chain joins TRBV2 and TRBJ2-1; D gene ambiguous. Germline lookup yields CDR1 SNHLY and CDR2 FYNNEI. Between the trimmed V and J ends, which lost 4 bases and 4 bases, there was a span of 11 bases. CDR3 size: 14 residues. The CDR3 sequence is CASSGPAKYNEQFF. The DNA of the CDR3 is TGTGCCAGCAGTGGTCCAGCAAAGTACAATGAGCAGTTCTTC.

The CDR3: CASSSGGAHNTEAFF. CDR3 nucleotide sequence: TGCGCCAGCAGCTCCGGGGGGGCCCACAACACTGAAGCTTTCTTT. This chain uses TRBV5-1 with TRBJ1-1; TRBD1 might be the D (6 bases). The CDR3 totals 15 residues. V was pared by 3 bases and J by 2 bases, with 14 bases between. CDR1 is SGHRS and CDR2 is YFSETQ in the germline V gene.

The chain joins TRBV6-1 to TRBJ1-2; a weak D match, TRBD1 (6 bases). Germline V lookup: CDR1 MNHNS, CDR2 SASEGT. There are 12 residues in the CDR3. V lost 5 bases, J lost 4 bases, and 8 bases lay in between. Here the CDR3 reads CASSSDSYGYTF. CDR3 bases: TGTGCCAGCAGTTCGGACAGCTATGGCTACACCTTC.

This sequence joins TRBV6-5 and TRBJ2-1, with 12 nucleotides matching TRBD1. Unmatched junction bases numbered 9, after V lost 6 bases and J lost 12 bases. This CDR3 has 14 residues. In germline, CDR1 is MNHEY, CDR2 SVGAGI. The CDR3 DNA is TGTGCCAGCAGCCCCGGGACAGGGGGCCAGTGGCAGTTCTTC. Protein sequence: CASSPGTGGQWQFF.

The sample holds one count of this clonotype. V is TRBV7-9 and J is TRBJ2-1; D remains unclear. Germline-derived CDR1 and CDR2 are SEHNR and FQNEAQ (reference sequence). Trimming took off 2 bases at V and 4 bases at J, with 9 bases between the two ends. The CDR3 consists of 14 residues. The DNA of the CDR3 is TGTGCCAGCAGCTTAATTTCGATATACAATGAGCAGTTCTTC. As protein: CASSLISIYNEQFF.

J is TRBJ1-5 and V is TRBV20-1; 7 positions agree with TRBD1. This CDR3 spans 14 amino acids. Germline values: CDR1 DFQATT, CDR2 SNEGSKA (reference sequence). The V segment lost 0 bases and the J segment 6 bases; nucleotides outside the gene matches: 5. The CDR3 region has the DNA TGCAGTGCTAGAGAGGGGCAGGGGGGTCAGCCCCAGCATTTT. Translated, it gives CSAREGQGGQPQHF.

V and J are TRBV20-1 and TRBJ2-5; D not certain. The V gene's germline CDR1 is DFQATT and CDR2 SNEGSKA (reference sequence). Trimming took 3 bases from V and 4 from J, leaving 6 bases between them. This CDR3 region has 11 residues. The CDR3 protein is CSARGLETQYF. DNA of the CDR3: TGCAGTGCTAGGGGGTTAGAGACCCAGTACTTC.

This clonotype was detected only once. DNA for the CDR3: TGTGCCAGCAGCTCGGTGAACCGAATTAGGGGCAATTCGTATGAGCAGTTCTTC. Translation gives CASSSVNRIRGNSYEQFF. This chain connects TRBV11-2 to TRBJ2-1, with a tentative D call TRBD1 (5 bases). Germline V lookup: CDR1 SGHAT, CDR2 FQNNGV. The CDR3 totals 18 residues. V was trimmed by 4 bases and J by 8 bases, leaving 27 bases between them. Combining the CDR3 with reference TRBV11-2 and TRBJ2-1 gives the whole variable domain EAGVAQSPRYKIIEKRQSVAFWCNPISGHATLYWYQQILGQGPKLLIQFQNNGVVDDSQLPKDRFSAERLKGVDSTLKIQPAKLEDSAVYLCASSSVNRIRGNSYEQFFGPGTRLTVL.

This clonotype was observed once. This sequence joins TRBV12-3 or TRBV12-4 and TRBJ1-2; 7 bases align to TRBD1. This CDR3 has 13 residues. The V and J ends lost 6 bases and 4 bases, in that order; junction bases with no gene match: 5. CDR3 loop: CASRSGQLYGYTF. The CDR3 nucleotides are TGTGCCAGCAGGTCGGGACAGCTCTATGGCTACACCTTC.

In nucleotides, the CDR3 is TGTGCCAGCAGCCCACTAGCGGGAGTGGGTGAGCAGTACGTC. Translated: CASSPLAGVGEQYV. The V and J genes are TRBV6-6 and TRBJ2-7; 11 bases agree with TRBD2. Per the germline V gene, CDR1 is MNHNY and CDR2 is SVGAGI (reference sequence). Trimming removed 6 bases from V and 7 bases from J; junction bases left unmatched: 8. The CDR3 sequence is 14 residues long.

The sample holds one count of this clonotype. The CDR3 coding sequence is TGTGCCAGTAGTATCCGCCCCACGGAGACAGATACGCAGTATTTT. Protein: CASSIRPTETDTQYF. The chain employs TRBV19 and TRBJ2-3; no clear D gene. There are 15 residues in the CDR3. The V gene lost 3 bases and the J gene lost 3 bases, with 13 bases spanning the gap. Germline V gene data show CDR1 as LNHDA and CDR2 as SQIVND (reference sequence). The variable domain in full, with the rest retrieved from reference TRBV19 and TRBJ2-3, is DGGITQSPKYLFRKEGQNVTLSCEQNLNHDAMYWYRQDPGQGLRLIYYSQIVNDFQKGDIAEGYSVSREKKESFPLTVTSAQKNPTAFYLCASSIRPTETDTQYFGPGTRLTVL.

The chain has TRBV7-9 and TRBJ2-2; 9 bases agree with TRBD2. The V gene end was trimmed by 7 bases and the J gene end by 6 bases; junction bases not matched to a gene: 9. The germline CDR1 and CDR2 sequences are SEHNR and FQNEAQ (reference sequence). The CDR3 is 15 residues long. The CDR3 sequence: CASTWREGLSGELFF. The DNA for the CDR3 is TGTGCCAGCACCTGGCGGGAGGGCCTCTCCGGGGAGCTGTTTTTT.

The chain has TRBV12-3 or TRBV12-4 and TRBJ2-1; D is uncertain. This CDR3 comprises 15 residues. The V end lost 3 bases, the J end lost 2 bases, and 11 bases lay between the germline ends. CDR3 sequence: CASSLQAGPYNEQFF. CDR3 in DNA: TGTGCCAGCAGTTTGCAAGCAGGCCCCTACAATGAGCAGTTCTTC.

In its sample, this clonotype was seen once. This chain connects TRBV7-2 to TRBJ2-5; D perhaps matches TRBD2 (7 bases). The germline V gene encodes CDR1 SGHTA and CDR2 FQGNSA. CDR3 length equals 17 residues. V lost 4 bases, J lost 5 bases, and 23 bases lay in between. The CDR3 sequence is CASSSLGGGLRGETQYF. In nucleotides, the CDR3 is TGTGCCAGCAGCTCCCTGGGCGGGGGCCTCAGGGGTGAGACCCAGTACTTC.

The V gene is TRBV5-1, the J gene TRBJ1-1; D not resolved. The CDR3 sequence is 13 residues long. The V gene's germline CDR1 is SGHRS and CDR2 YFSETQ. V shed 3 bases and J shed 1 base, with 7 bases lying between them. DNA for the CDR3: TGCGCCAGCAGCTCCGCTAGGAACACTGAAGCTTTCTTT. This sequence encodes CASSSARNTEAFF.

The rearrangement links TRBV24-1 to TRBJ1-2; D remains ambiguous. This CDR3 region has 13 residues. With 4 bases removed from V and 0 bases from J, the gap between germline ends came to 5 bases. Per germline, CDR1 KGHDR and CDR2 SFDVKD. The CDR3 DNA sequence: TGTGCCACCAGTGACGCAGCTAACTATGGCTACACCTTC. This translates into CATSDAANYGYTF.

In this sample, this clonotype turned up once. V gene TRBV27 combines with J gene TRBJ2-7; 7 bases map to TRBD1. Per the germline V gene, CDR1 is MNHEY and CDR2 is SMNVEV (reference sequence). This CDR3 has 14 residues. V was clipped by 7 bases and J by 2 bases; unmatched bases: 8. The CDR3 DNA sequence: TGTGCCAGCATAAAGGGCCAGGGGGCCTACGAGCAGTACTTC. Encoded protein: CASIKGQGAYEQYF.

The chain uses TRBV5-1 and TRBJ2-5; 13 bases line up with TRBD2. CDR1 SGHRS and CDR2 YFSETQ come from the germline V gene. The trim removed 4 bases at V and 2 bases at J, leaving 5 bases unmatched. The CDR3 extends over 16 amino acids. This CDR3 reads CASSPGTSGVQETQYF. The CDR3 coding sequence is TGCGCCAGCAGCCCCGGGACTAGCGGGGTACAAGAGACCCAGTACTTC. Full variable domain (rest looked up from reference TRBV5-1 and TRBJ2-5): KAGVTQTPRYLIKTRGQQVTLSCSPISGHRSVSWYQQTPGQGLQFLFEYFSETQRNKGNFPGRFSGRQFSNSRSEMNVSTLELGDSALYLCASSPGTSGVQETQYFGPGTRLLVL.

CDR3 residues: CASSPSGQGFGTQYF. The DNA of the CDR3 is TGTGCCAGCAGTCCCTCGGGACAGGGCTTTGGGACCCAGTACTTC. The V and J genes are TRBV28 and TRBJ2-5, with 9 bases aligning to TRBD1. The length of the CDR3 is 15 residues. V lost 5 bases to trimming and J lost 7 bases; unmatched junction nucleotides: 11. Germline V gene data show CDR1 as MDHEN and CDR2 as SYDVKM. The complete variable domain, with remaining parts taken from reference TRBV28 and TRBJ2-5, reads DVKVTQSSRYLVKRTGEKVFLECVQDMDHENMFWYRQDPGLGLRLIYFSYDVKMKEKGDIPEGYSVSREKKERFSLILESASTNQTSMYLCASSPSGQGFGTQYFGPGTRLLVL.

The chain joins TRBV10-3 to TRBJ2-5; D remains ambiguous. The CDR3 contains 12 residues. The germline V gene has CDR1 ENHRY and CDR2 SYGVKD. V was trimmed by 6 bases and J by 5 bases, leaving 10 bases between them. In nucleotides, the CDR3 is TGTGCCATCAGAGGTATAGGGGAGACCCAGTACTTC. Translation gives CAIRGIGETQYF.

The V call is TRBV30, the J call TRBJ2-3, with D unresolved. V was trimmed by 3 bases and J by 0 bases, leaving 7 bases between them. This CDR3 has 13 amino acids. Germline V gives CDR1 GTSNPN, CDR2 SVGIG (reference sequence). CDR3 DNA sequence: TGTGCCTGGAGGCCCCTCAGCACAGATACGCAGTATTTT. Encoded protein: CAWRPLSTDTQYF.